Below, 5 T cell receptor beta chains from the same sample are listed, as sequenced in a study of beta chain features in type 1 diabetes. cDNA synthesis used the whole RNA isolate, giving expressed TCRB sequences. Assay used: immunoSEQ multiplex PCR; TCRdb lists only in-frame clones, some missing. The sample carries around 710,000 clones, around 11% recorded once. General study findings and limits: Patients with Type 1 diabetes showed moderately but significantly shorter TCRB CDR3s in all four CD4+ subsets.

These receptors' targets are unknown. The sequenced sample was naive CD4+ T cells from blood. The receptors originated from a man younger than 40 with type 1 diabetes.

The V and J genes are TRBV29-1 and TRBJ2-7; 8 bases map to TRBD1. V was pared by 3 bases and J by 3 bases, with 10 bases of the junction left unmatched. The CDR3 covers 15 residues. Looked up from germline, CDR1 is SQVTM and CDR2 is ANQGSEA. In nucleotides, the CDR3 is TGCAGCGTTGAGTCCCTCGACAGGGGCGACTACGAGCAGTACTTC. Its translation is CSVESLDRGDYEQYF.

This clone was counted between two and nine times. The chain recombines TRBV25-1 with TRBJ2-5; 8 nucleotides align to TRBD2. This CDR3 region has 15 residues. Germline V lookup: CDR1 MGHDK, CDR2 SYGVNS. The V and J ends lost 6 bases and 1 base, in that order; junction bases with no gene match: 7. The CDR3 DNA reads as TGTGCCAGCAGGAAGGTAGCGGGGCTCCAAGAGACCCAGTACTTC. Its translation: CASRKVAGLQETQYF.

The chain uses TRBV5-1 and TRBJ1-2; D uncertain. Trimming shortened V by 0 bases and J by 4 bases, and 10 bases separated the two germline ends. The germline gives CDR1 SGHRS, CDR2 YFSETQ. The CDR3 totals 14 residues. The chain's CDR3 is CASSLDGDGYGYTF. CDR3 nucleotide sequence: TGCGCCAGCAGCTTGGACGGCGACGGCTATGGCTACACCTTC.

J is TRBJ2-7 and V is TRBV4-3, with TRBD1 matching over 8 bases. The CDR3 is made up of 16 amino acids. Per the germline V gene, CDR1 is LGHNA and CDR2 is YSLEER. V was pared by 3 bases and J by 2 bases, with 9 bases of the junction left unmatched. CDR3 coding DNA: TGCGCCAGCAGCCAGGCGGCAGGACAGGGCACCTACGAGCAGTACTTC. Translated: CASSQAAGQGTYEQYF.

The chain has TRBV6-5 and TRBJ2-7; D is tentatively TRBD1 or TRBD2 (6 bases each). This CDR3 region has 14 residues. Germline V gene data show CDR1 as MNHEY and CDR2 as SVGAGI. Trimming removed 0 bases at V and 5 bases at J, with 11 bases between. This chain's CDR3 is CASSYSWGADEQYF. The CDR3 DNA follows: TGTGCCAGCAGTTACTCTTGGGGGGCCGACGAGCAGTACTTC.